This T cell receptor (beta chain) appears in the sequencing data of a study of glioma-infiltrating T cells after dendritic cell vaccination. Whole-study context: Dendritic cells derived from monocytes and pulsed with autologous tumor lysate formed the vaccine. Study-level results: Higher pretreatment TIL content predicted longer progression-free time and survival.

On this clone: The target antigen is unknown.

Looked up from germline, CDR1 is SGHDN and CDR2 is FVKESK. The CDR3 runs to 15 residues. V lost 2 bases to trimming and J lost 0 bases, with 9 bases between them. Primers: 60 V beta forward and 13 J beta reverse. The assay was immunoSEQ multiplex PCR, and TCRdb's table has in-frame clones only and misses some. The data contain 100,000 or so clones, 90% of them singletons. Sample time point: after dendritic cell vaccination, including at tumor progression/relapse. V and J are TRBV14 and TRBJ2-3; D unresolved. The TCR originated in a human donor with glioblastoma. This material consisted of blood, taken after dendritic cell vaccination. The CDR3 DNA follows: TGTGCCAGCAGCCAATTGGGCGCGAGCACAGATACGCAGTATTTT. Translating it yields CASSQLGASTDTQYF.